The rows below give T cell receptor beta chains drawn from one sample of a study of cytomegalovirus exposure and HLA in healthy donors. Generated by immunoSEQ multiplex PCR, the TCRdb table keeps only in-frame clones and is missing some. The table lists 80,000 or so clones, approximately 71% of them singletons. The source material was PBMCs. Source of these receptors: a woman in her forties in good health and CMV-seronegative. Each CDR3 is given with its conserved first and last residue. D genes are given only for firm matches. Rows may omit the clone size; those that give it use once, few, many or a size class.

CDR3	DNA	V	J	size	D
CASSLDRGPDTEAFF	TGTGCCAGCAGCTTGGACAGGGGACCGGACACTGAAGCTTTCTTT	TRBV7-6	TRBJ1-1	-	TRBD1
CASSLQGNEQYF	TGCGCCAGCAGCTTACAGGGAAACGAGCAGTACTTC	TRBV5-1	TRBJ2-7	-	-
CASSLRVAGYGELFF	TGTGCCAGCAGCTTAAGAGTAGCGGGGTATGGGGAGCTGTTTTTT	TRBV7-3	TRBJ2-2	-	TRBD2
CASSPKTRTTVSYTF	TGTGCCAGTAGTCCAAAGACCAGGACGACAGTGAGCTACACCTTC	TRBV19	TRBJ1-2	-	-
CASSRGREDSPLHF	TGCGCCAGCAGTAGGGGCAGGGAAGATTCACCCCTCCACTTT	TRBV10-1	TRBJ1-6	once	-
CASSPRDRTVYGYTF	TGTGCCAGCAGTCCCCGGGACAGGACCGTCTATGGCTACACCTTC	TRBV28	TRBJ1-2	-	TRBD1
CASRREDRGNAEAFF	TGTGCCAGCCGACGAGAGGACAGGGGAAACGCTGAAGCTTTCTTT	TRBV28	TRBJ1-1	-	TRBD1
CASSEAQGVAGHSYEQYF	TGTGCCAGCAGTGAAGCTCAGGGGGTTGCGGGCCACTCCTACGAGCAGTACTTC	TRBV6-1	TRBJ2-7	-	TRBD1
CASSLGGTGNYEQYF	TGTGCCAGCAGCTTAGGGGGGACAGGGAATTACGAGCAGTACTTC	TRBV5-6	TRBJ2-7	-	TRBD1
CASSSLPQGDYGYTF	TGCGCCAGCAGCTCCCTACCTCAGGGGGACTATGGCTACACCTTC	TRBV5-1	TRBJ1-2	-	TRBD1
CASSDGTSGTEQFF	TGTGCCAGCAGTGACGGGACTAGCGGGACCGAGCAGTTCTTC	TRBV6-4	TRBJ2-1	-	TRBD2
CASSGGASQPQHF	TGTGCCAGCAGCGGGGGGGCTAGTCAGCCCCAGCATTTT	TRBV7-2	TRBJ1-5	-	-
CASSYSIGGGYTF	TGTGCCAGCAGTTACTCGATAGGGGGTGGCTACACCTTC	TRBV6-5	TRBJ1-2	-	-
CSVEGPRRTEAFF	TGCAGCGTTGAGGGGCCGCGTCGCACTGAAGCTTTCTTT	TRBV29-1	TRBJ1-1	-	-
CASRSSYEQYF	TGTGCCAGCCGGAGCTCCTACGAGCAGTACTTC	TRBV28	TRBJ2-7	-	-
CATSRDIREREQFF	TGTGCCACCAGCAGAGATATCCGGGAGCGTGAGCAGTTCTTC	TRBV15	TRBJ2-1	-	-
CASSQIRGQGVTNEKLFF	TGCGCCAGCAGCCAAATTAGGGGACAGGGGGTCACTAATGAAAAACTGTTTTTT	TRBV4-1	TRBJ1-4	few	TRBD1
CASSVVDSYSYEQYF	TGTGCCAGCAGCGTAGTCGACAGCTACTCCTACGAGCAGTACTTC	TRBV9	TRBJ2-7	-	-
CASAGGPQGVLRSPLHF	TGCGCCAGCGCGGGGGGACCCCAAGGGGTCCTACGATCACCCCTCCACTTT	TRBV5-1	TRBJ1-6	-	-
CASSSRESTEAFF	TGTGCCAGCAGTAGCCGGGAGAGCACTGAAGCTTTCTTT	TRBV6-1	TRBJ1-1	few	-
CASRPGGQLVGGAGANVLTF	TGTGCCAGCAGGCCCGGAGGTCAACTTGTTGGTGGGGCTGGGGCCAACGTCCTGACTTTC	TRBV5-4	TRBJ2-6	-	-
CASSPGQRSGEQYF	TGTGCCAGCTCACCGGGACAGCGATCGGGCGAGCAGTACTTC	TRBV18	TRBJ2-7	-	TRBD1
CASSEVAGGSDTQYF	TGTGCCAGCAGTGAAGTAGCGGGAGGTAGTGATACGCAGTATTTT	TRBV2	TRBJ2-3	-	TRBD2
CAIRIGAGTEAFF	TGTGCCATCAGAATAGGGGCAGGCACTGAAGCTTTCTTT	TRBV10-3	TRBJ1-1	-	-
CASTKGGGLPRNTIYF	TGTGCCAGCACCAAAGGGGGGGGGCTACCTCGAAACACCATATATTTT	TRBV2	TRBJ1-3	-	-
CASSLDGTGAEKLFF	TGCGCCAGCAGCTTGGACGGGACAGGGGCTGAAAAACTGTTTTTT	TRBV5-1	TRBJ1-4	-	TRBD1
CASSFVDRTYEQYF	TGTGCCAGCAGTTTTGTGGACAGGACCTACGAGCAGTACTTC	TRBV5-4	TRBJ2-7	-	TRBD1